Below, 2 T cell receptor beta chains from the same sample are listed, as sequenced in a study of T cell repertoires in breast cancer. A second nested PCR with blocking oligonucleotides suppressed unpaired genes. TCRdb used MiXCR to reprocess the emulsion pairing reads, holding one entry per CDR3 protein. Of some 400 distinct CDR3 sequences in the sample, 45% to 65% were seen once. An expanded emulsion RT-PCR with primers for all TCR V genes paired CD8+ T cell chains. The sequencing input was CD8+ T cells. The receptor source for this set is a pool of human donors with breast cancer or a healthy control (not recorded which).

Details on this clonotype: Lacking the conserved final phenylalanine or tryptophan, this CDR3 likely reflects a read error. Because the CDR3's place on the DNA is in doubt, the DNA is left out and the CDR3 is given as listed by TCRdb. V and J are TRBV6-5 and TRBJ2-5; the table assigns TRBD2, which was not confirmed against the DNA. Germline V gene data show CDR1 as MNHEY and CDR2 as SVGAGI. Including both end residues, the CDR3 is 12 amino acids long. The CDR3 protein is CASRYSAGPADV.

This clonotype has at least ten counts. This may come from a read error, since a much larger clone is one base off. The chain carries TRBV4-1 and TRBJ1-1, with 8 bases matching TRBD1. Germline V gene sequence: CDR1 MGHRA, CDR2 YSYEKL. The length of the CDR3 is 15 residues. The V segment lost 9 bases and the J segment 2 bases; nucleotides outside the gene matches: 11. The CDR3 nucleotides read TGCGCCAGTCGCCCTACCGGGACAGGTAACACTGAAGCTTTCTTT. Amino acids: CASRPTGTGNTEAFF.